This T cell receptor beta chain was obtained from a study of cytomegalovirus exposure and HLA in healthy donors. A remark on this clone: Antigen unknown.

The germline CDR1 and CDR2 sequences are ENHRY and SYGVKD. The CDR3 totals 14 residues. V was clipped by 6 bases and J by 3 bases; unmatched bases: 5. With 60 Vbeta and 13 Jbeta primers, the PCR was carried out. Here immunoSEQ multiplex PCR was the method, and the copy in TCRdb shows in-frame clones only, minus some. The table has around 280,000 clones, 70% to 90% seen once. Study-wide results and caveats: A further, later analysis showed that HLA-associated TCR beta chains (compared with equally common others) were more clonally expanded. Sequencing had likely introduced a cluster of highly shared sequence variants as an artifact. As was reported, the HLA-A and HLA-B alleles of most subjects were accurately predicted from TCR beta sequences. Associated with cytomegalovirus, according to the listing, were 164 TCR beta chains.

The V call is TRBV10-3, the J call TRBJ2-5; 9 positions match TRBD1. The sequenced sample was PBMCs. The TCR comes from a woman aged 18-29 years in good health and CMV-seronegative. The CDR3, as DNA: TGTGCCATCAGCGGGGGACAGGGCAAAGAGACCCAGTACTTC. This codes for CAISGGQGKETQYF.